Listed below are T cell receptor beta chains from one sample, sequenced in a study of cytomegalovirus exposure and HLA in healthy donors. Clones were sequenced by immunoSEQ multiplex PCR, and TCRdb holds only the in-frame ones, with some missing. The sample includes approximately 160,000 clones, over 70% of them seen just once. Sequencing was done on a sample of PBMCs. All receptors derive from a woman in her 40s in good health and CMV-seropositive. CDR3s include the opening cysteine and the closing phenylalanine or tryptophan. Each record gives: D gene, V gene, clone size, J gene, CDR3 DNA, CDR3 protein. The D gene is left open where the match is weak. Clone size is not always given. Where it is, it says once, few, many or a class for expanded clones.

d_gene: TRBD2; v_gene: TRBV6-1; abundance: NA; j_gene: TRBJ2-5; CDR3nt: TGTGCCAGCAGTGGCAAGCTAGCGGGGGGGGGCGAGACCCAGTACTTC; CDR3aa: CASSGKLAGGGETQYF
d_gene: NA; v_gene: TRBV30; abundance: few; j_gene: TRBJ1-2; CDR3nt: TGTGCCTGGATCCGACGAGGTATCACCTATGGCTACACCTTC; CDR3aa: CAWIRRGITYGYTF
d_gene: NA; v_gene: TRBV5-4; abundance: NA; j_gene: TRBJ1-3; CDR3nt: TGTGCCAGCAGCGGAGGTGACACCATATATTTT; CDR3aa: CASSGGDTIYF
d_gene: NA; v_gene: TRBV6-6; abundance: NA; j_gene: TRBJ2-2; CDR3nt: TGTGCCAGCAGTTATGAAGGTGGGCCTGGCGGGGAGCTGTTTTTT; CDR3aa: CASSYEGGPGGELFF
d_gene: TRBD1; v_gene: TRBV18; abundance: NA; j_gene: TRBJ2-7; CDR3nt: TGTGCCAGCTCCCCAGACAGGGCTTACGAGCAGTACTTC; CDR3aa: CASSPDRAYEQYF
d_gene: TRBD1; v_gene: TRBV19; abundance: NA; j_gene: TRBJ1-6; CDR3nt: TGTGCCAGTAGTATAGCGTTAGGGGGCAATTCACCCCTCCACTTT; CDR3aa: CASSIALGGNSPLHF
d_gene: NA; v_gene: TRBV4-1; abundance: NA; j_gene: TRBJ2-1; CDR3nt: TGCGCCAGCAGCCAACCCTCTTTTCCCCAGTTGCGGGGTTACAATGAGCAGTTCTTC; CDR3aa: CASSQPSFPQLRGYNEQFF
d_gene: NA; v_gene: TRBV7-2; abundance: few; j_gene: TRBJ2-3; CDR3nt: TGTGCCAGCAGCTCACGGGGGACCTCAGATACGCAGTATTTT; CDR3aa: CASSSRGTSDTQYF
d_gene: NA; v_gene: TRBV11-2; abundance: NA; j_gene: TRBJ1-1; CDR3nt: TGTGCTAGCAGCTCCCCCCCGGGTGGAGCTTTCTTT; CDR3aa: CASSSPPGGAFF
d_gene: TRBD1; v_gene: TRBV7-2; abundance: NA; j_gene: TRBJ1-1; CDR3nt: TGTGCCAGCAGCTCTCGGGACATTCCGGGACAGGCTTTCTTT; CDR3aa: CASSSRDIPGQAFF
d_gene: NA; v_gene: TRBV9; abundance: NA; j_gene: TRBJ1-6; CDR3nt: TGTGCCAGCAGCGTAGACACAGGCCCAAGGGCACCCCCCCACTTT; CDR3aa: CASSVDTGPRAPPHF
d_gene: TRBD2; v_gene: TRBV15; abundance: NA; j_gene: TRBJ2-3; CDR3nt: TGTGCCACCAGCAGAGATCTGCGGACTAGCGGGACAGATACGCAGTATTTT; CDR3aa: CATSRDLRTSGTDTQYF
d_gene: NA; v_gene: TRBV7-9; abundance: NA; j_gene: TRBJ1-2; CDR3nt: TGTGCCAGCAGCTTACAGTCTAGGGGCTACACCTTC; CDR3aa: CASSLQSRGYTF
d_gene: NA; v_gene: TRBV2; abundance: NA; j_gene: TRBJ2-3; CDR3nt: TGTGCCAGCACGGCGGGGCCCCGCACAGATACGCAGTATTTT; CDR3aa: CASTAGPRTDTQYF
d_gene: TRBD1; v_gene: TRBV7-9; abundance: NA; j_gene: TRBJ1-2; CDR3nt: TGTGCCAGCAGCTTAGGAACAGGGGCGGTTCCCTATGGCTACACCTTC; CDR3aa: CASSLGTGAVPYGYTF
d_gene: NA; v_gene: TRBV11-1; abundance: NA; j_gene: TRBJ2-1; CDR3nt: TGTGCCAGCAGCCCCGGTTTGCCGTCGGATGAGCAGTTCTTC; CDR3aa: CASSPGLPSDEQFF
d_gene: NA; v_gene: TRBV5-6; abundance: once; j_gene: TRBJ1-5; CDR3nt: TGTGCCAGCAGCTTGATTGGAGGGAATCAGCCCCAGCATTTT; CDR3aa: CASSLIGGNQPQHF
d_gene: TRBD1; v_gene: TRBV6-4; abundance: NA; j_gene: TRBJ2-2; CDR3nt: TGTGCCAGCAGTGAAGAGGGGGCCGACACCGGGGAGCTGTTTTTT; CDR3aa: CASSEEGADTGELFF
d_gene: TRBD2; v_gene: TRBV11-2; abundance: NA; j_gene: TRBJ2-3; CDR3nt: TGTGCCAGCAGCTTACCCGGGGTTGAAGCGGGGGGTCGAGATACGCAGTATTTT; CDR3aa: CASSLPGVEAGGRDTQYF
d_gene: TRBD1; v_gene: TRBV30; abundance: NA; j_gene: TRBJ2-3; CDR3nt: TGTGCCTCCCCAGGGGGCGCGACAGATACGCAGTATTTT; CDR3aa: CASPGGATDTQYF
d_gene: NA; v_gene: TRBV14; abundance: few; j_gene: TRBJ2-5; CDR3nt: TGTGCCAGCAGCCAAGACTCTGCCAGGGCCCTTTTGGGCCAGTACTTC; CDR3aa: CASSQDSARALLGQYF
d_gene: TRBD1; v_gene: TRBV5-1; abundance: NA; j_gene: TRBJ2-3; CDR3nt: TGCGCCAGCAGCCCAGGGGGAAGTACGCAGTATTTT; CDR3aa: CASSPGGSTQYF
d_gene: TRBD2; v_gene: TRBV19; abundance: NA; j_gene: TRBJ2-7; CDR3nt: TGTGCCAGTAGTCAGACTAGCCCCCCGGGAGAGCAGTACTTC; CDR3aa: CASSQTSPPGEQYF
d_gene: TRBD1; v_gene: TRBV19; abundance: NA; j_gene: TRBJ1-1; CDR3nt: TGTGCCAGTAGTCTATCGACAGGGCGGAACACTGAAGCTTTCTTT; CDR3aa: CASSLSTGRNTEAFF
d_gene: NA; v_gene: TRBV6-5; abundance: NA; j_gene: TRBJ1-5; CDR3nt: TGTGCCAGCAGCGCAGGGGCGCCCCATCAGCCCCAGCATTTT; CDR3aa: CASSAGAPHQPQHF
d_gene: TRBD2; v_gene: TRBV18; abundance: NA; j_gene: TRBJ2-1; CDR3nt: TGTGCCAGCTCACCGCGCGGGGGGGCCTTATCCAATGAGCAGTTCTTC; CDR3aa: CASSPRGGALSNEQFF
d_gene: NA; v_gene: TRBV6-5; abundance: NA; j_gene: TRBJ1-1; CDR3nt: TGTGCCAGCAGTGAATCCCGTATGGCAGGTGAAGCTTTCTTT; CDR3aa: CASSESRMAGEAFF
d_gene: TRBD2; v_gene: TRBV29-1; abundance: NA; j_gene: TRBJ2-1; CDR3nt: TGCAGCGTTGAGCGGGGGGGGTACAATGAGCAGTTCTTC; CDR3aa: CSVERGGYNEQFF
d_gene: TRBD1; v_gene: TRBV5-1; abundance: once; j_gene: TRBJ2-7; CDR3nt: TGCGCCAGCAGCAATCGACAGGGGGGGAACTACGAGCAGTACTTC; CDR3aa: CASSNRQGGNYEQYF